These 32 T cell receptor beta chains were all obtained from the same sample, sequenced in a study of T cells in Graves' hyperthyroidism and ophthalmopathy. Using RNA transcripts as the source, TCR beta CDR3 regions were amplified. The HTBI primer set served for first-round RT-PCR of the TCR CDR3. Each CDR3 protein is one row after TCRdb ran MiXCR on the multiplex PCR reads. Found here are around 760,000 distinct CDR3 sequences, 35% of them singletons; the top ten hold around 32%. Material: blood. The receptor source for this set is a woman aged 40 to 49 with Graves' hyperthyroidism.

The chain uses TRBV20-1 and TRBJ2-7, with D maybe TRBD2 (6 bases). Per germline, CDR1 DFQATT and CDR2 SNEGSKA (reference sequence). This CDR3 comprises 15 residues. V was cut by 0 bases and J by 3 bases, with 15 bases left in between. In DNA, the CDR3 is TGCAGTGCTAGAGACCGAGTGACGGGGGTCTACGAGCAGTACTTC. The encoded protein is CSARDRVTGVYEQYF.

V gene TRBV6-5 combines with J gene TRBJ1-1, with D possibly being TRBD1 (6 bases). The CDR3 is made up of 14 amino acids. The germline V gene has CDR1 MNHEY and CDR2 SVGAGI. V lost 8 bases, J lost 0 bases, and 13 bases lay in between. The CDR3 loop is CASSWGRLNTEAFF. The CDR3, as DNA: TGTGCCAGCTCATGGGGGCGACTGAACACTGAAGCTTTCTTT.

The chain combines TRBV20-1 with TRBJ2-5; D is undetermined. This CDR3 region has 12 residues. V gave up 7 bases and J gave up 5 bases, with 14 bases separating them. Per germline, CDR1 DFQATT and CDR2 SNEGSKA (reference sequence). For the CDR3, the DNA is TGCAGTGTTCGTGTGGGCTATGAGACCCAGTACTTC. It translates to CSVRVGYETQYF.

The chain links TRBV12-3 or TRBV12-4 to TRBJ1-5; a weak D match, TRBD1 (5 bases). The ends were cut back, 1 base at V and 12 bases at J, with 13 bases in the middle. The CDR3 extends over 13 amino acids. The CDR3 loop is CASSLGVGGGQHF. DNA for the CDR3: TGTGCCAGCAGTTTAGGGGTGGGGGGGGGCCAGCATTTT.

In regard to this clonotype: Just one base apart from a much larger clone, this may be a read error. This chain links TRBV5-1 with TRBJ1-5; D is uncertain. The CDR3 covers 13 residues. The germline CDR1 and CDR2 sequences are SGHRS and YFSETQ. The CDR3 reads CAGSNGRNQPQHF. CDR3 sequence (DNA): TGTGCCGGCAGCAACGGACGGAATCAGCCCCAGCATTTT.

A note on this clonotype: Its ends do not fully match the called genes, so a read error is possible. The CDR3 bases are TGTGCCAACAGTTTGGCCGGAGAGGCTTCCGAGCAGTACTTC. Translating it yields CANSLAGEASEQYF. The V and J genes are TRBV12-3 or TRBV12-4 and TRBJ2-7; D ambiguous. This CDR3 has 14 amino acids.

The chain uses TRBV12-3 or TRBV12-4 and TRBJ2-5; possibly TRBD2 for D (6 bases). The V gene lost 3 bases and the J gene lost 3 bases, with 11 bases spanning the gap. CDR3 size: 14 residues. CDR3: CASSFVRREETQYF. CDR3 coding DNA: TGTGCCAGCAGTTTCGTACGGAGGGAAGAGACCCAGTACTTC.

This clonotype was found many times. The chain is built from TRBV7-9 and TRBJ1-5, with no clear D. The CDR3 has 13 amino acids. Germline CDR1 reads SEHNR; CDR2 reads FQNEAQ (reference sequence). Between the trimmed V and J ends, which lost 5 bases and 6 bases, there was a span of 11 bases. The CDR3 DNA is TGTGCCAGCAGCCAAGACGAAGGTCAGCCCCAGCATTTT. Translated: CASSQDEGQPQHF.

This clonotype was detected ten times or more. This chain connects TRBV20-1 to TRBJ1-5, with 10 bases lining up with TRBD1. Germline lookup yields CDR1 DFQATT and CDR2 SNEGSKA (reference sequence). The ends lost 4 bases at V and 0 bases at J; junction bases unmatched: 6. The CDR3 totals 16 residues. Here the CDR3 DNA reads TGCAGTGCTAAAGGGACAGGGGATTATAGCAATCAGCCCCAGCATTTT. Its protein product is CSAKGTGDYSNQPQHF.

This clonotype was recorded at least ten times. The V call is TRBV4-3, the J call TRBJ1-1; D is uncertain. The V gene lost 0 bases and the J gene lost 6 bases, with 14 bases spanning the gap. This CDR3 contains 15 residues. CDR1 is LGHNA and CDR2 is YSLEER in the germline V gene. The CDR3 is CASSQDVTLAAEAFF. In DNA form, the CDR3 reads TGCGCCAGCAGCCAAGATGTTACCCTAGCGGCTGAAGCTTTCTTT.

On this clonotype: Sequence at one end of the junction differs from germline and may be a read error. This chain joins TRBV10-3 and TRBJ2-5; TRBD1 aligns across 9 bases. CDR3 length: 17 amino acids. Germline V lookup: CDR1 ENHRY, CDR2 SYGVKD. The CDR3 coding sequence is TGTGCCAGCAGTTTGCGGTACAGGGGGCGCCTGGAAGAGACCCAGTACTTC. Its translation: CASSLRYRGRLEETQYF.

This clonotype was counted many times. This chain joins TRBV19 and TRBJ2-7, with D unclear. Germline assignment: CDR1 LNHDA and CDR2 SQIVND (reference sequence). This CDR3 spans 13 amino acids. Trimming pared 8 bases from V and 5 bases from J, leaving 16 bases between. The CDR3 nucleotides are TGTGCCAGTGCCTTGGATTGGGTTAACGAGCAGTACTTC. Its translation: CASALDWVNEQYF.

This clonotype was observed a handful of times. The J gene is TRBJ2-7, the V gene TRBV2; D perhaps matches TRBD1 (6 bases). V lost 6 bases and J 2 bases, leaving 14 bases between the germline ends. CDR1 SNHLY and CDR2 FYNNEI come from the germline V gene. This CDR3 is 14 amino acids long. The CDR3 DNA reads TGTGCCAGCAGAACAGGGAGCTGGACCTACGAGCAGTACTTC. Translation: CASRTGSWTYEQYF.

This clonotype was found many times. The chain is built from TRBV29-1 and TRBJ1-1, with 10 positions matching TRBD1. The CDR3 extends over 13 amino acids. V was pared by 7 bases and J by 6 bases, with 8 bases of the junction left unmatched. Germline CDR1 and CDR2: SQVTM and ANQGSEA. Written as DNA, the CDR3 is TGCAGCGCTTTAACGGGACAGGGGTCTGAAGCTTTCTTT. Its protein is CSALTGQGSEAFF. Variable domain in full (rest from reference TRBV29-1 and TRBJ1-1): SAVISQKPSRDICQRGTSLTIQCQVDSQVTMMFWYRQQPGQSLTLIATANQGSEATYESGFVIDKFPISRPNLTFSTLTVSNMSPEDSSIYLCSALTGQGSEAFFGQGTRLTVV.

This clonotype has ten or more counts. The chain is built from TRBV29-1 and TRBJ2-6, with unresolved D. The germline V and J ends were trimmed by 4 bases and 3 bases, with 4 bases remaining between them. The CDR3 sequence is 12 residues long. Germline V gene lookup returns CDR1 SQVTM and CDR2 ANQGSEA. Written as DNA, the CDR3 is TGCAGCGTTGGAGATGGGGCCAACGTCCTGACTTTC. This codes for CSVGDGANVLTF.

This clonotype occurred many times. The V and J genes are TRBV7-8 and TRBJ1-4; 7 bases line up with TRBD1. Germline lookup yields CDR1 SGHVS and CDR2 FQNEAQ. The CDR3 totals 16 residues. Trimming cost V 6 bases and J 7 bases; bases outside gene matches: 14. CDR3 coding DNA: TGTGCCAGCAGTCGAGGCGGCGACAGGGTGTCTGAAAAACTGTTTTTT. Protein: CASSRGGDRVSEKLFF.

This clonotype has more than one count but fewer than ten. The chain joins TRBV7-2 to TRBJ1-3, with D unresolved. CDR1 and CDR2 (germline): SGHTA, FQGNSA. V dropped 5 bases and J dropped 2 bases, with 13 bases sitting between them. The CDR3 totals 15 residues. Here the CDR3 reads CASSAVEATGNTIYF. CDR3 DNA sequence: TGTGCCAGCAGCGCCGTGGAGGCAACTGGAAACACCATATATTTT.

Ten or more counts support this clonotype. This chain joins TRBV10-3 and TRBJ2-7; 7 bases are a match to TRBD1. This CDR3 is 14 amino acids long. V dropped 6 bases and J dropped 2; count of bases not matched to a gene: 7. The germline gives CDR1 ENHRY, CDR2 SYGVKD. The CDR3 DNA sequence: TGTGCCATCAGCGGGACAGTCCTAACCTACGAGCAGTACTTC. Translating it yields CAISGTVLTYEQYF.

This clonotype was seen repeatedly, ten times or more. The rearrangement links TRBV5-1 to TRBJ1-1, with TRBD1 as a possible D gene (5 bases). V lost 0 bases and J 8 bases, leaving 11 bases between the germline ends. Germline CDR1 and CDR2: SGHRS and YFSETQ. The CDR3 sequence is 13 residues long. The CDR3 region has the DNA TGCGCCAGCAGCTTGGGGTTGGGGGGGGAAGCTTTCTTT. This translates into CASSLGLGGEAFF.

This clonotype was recorded a few times. CDR3 residues: CSVEPIGDGSKYF. As DNA, the CDR3 is TGCAGCGTTGAACCGATTGGGGATGGTTCTAAGTACTTC. This chain connects TRBV29-1 to TRBJ2-7; no clear D gene. The CDR3 sequence is 13 residues long. The ends were cut back, 2 bases at V and 11 bases at J, with 19 bases in the middle. The germline gives CDR1 SQVTM, CDR2 ANQGSEA.

The chain links TRBV30 to TRBJ2-5, with TRBD1 as a possible D gene (5 bases). This CDR3 is 13 amino acids long. Germline CDR1 and CDR2: GTSNPN and SVGIG (reference sequence). V was shortened by 0 bases and J by 5 bases, with 10 bases between the two germline ends. For the CDR3, the DNA is TGTGCCTGGAGTGTTGGTGGGGCTGAGACCCAGTACTTC. Residues: CAWSVGGAETQYF.

Note on this clonotype: A much more abundant neighbour one base away suggests this may be a read error. The genes are TRBV10-3 and TRBJ1-1; D gene uncertain. V lost 11 bases, J lost 0 bases, and 10 bases lay in between. The CDR3 is 12 residues long. Germline V CDR1 and CDR2: ENHRY, SYGVKD. CDR3 in amino acids: CAVELLNTEAFF. The CDR3 DNA is TGTGCCGTCGAACTCCTGAACACTGAAGCTTTCTTT.

The J gene is TRBJ1-5, the V gene TRBV7-2; tentatively, D is TRBD1 (5 bases). Trimming removed 1 base at V and 7 bases at J, with 23 bases between. The CDR3 has 18 amino acids. Per germline, CDR1 SGHTA and CDR2 FQGNSA. Here the CDR3 DNA reads TGTGCCAGCAGCTTAGGAGGAGTAGGGGACGGTCTGTGGCAGCCCCAGCATTTT. Its protein product is CASSLGGVGDGLWQPQHF. Variable domain in full (rest from reference TRBV7-2 and TRBJ1-5): GAGVSQSPSNKVTEKGKDVELRCDPISGHTALYWYRQSLGQGLEFLIYFQGNSAPDKSGLPSDRFSAERTGGSVSTLTIQRTQQEDSAVYLCASSLGGVGDGLWQPQHFGDGTRLSIL.

This chain joins TRBV28 and TRBJ1-1; D perhaps matches TRBD1 (6 bases). Trimming shortened V by 6 bases and J by 0 bases, and 14 bases separated the two germline ends. CDR3 size: 15 residues. Germline V lookup: CDR1 MDHEN, CDR2 SYDVKM. CDR3 nucleotides: TGTGCCAGCAGCCGCGGACAGCTTATGAACACTGAAGCTTTCTTT. It specifies CASSRGQLMNTEAFF.

This clonotype was seen only a few times. The chain couples TRBV4-1 to TRBJ1-2, with D perhaps matching TRBD1 (6 bases). The V and J ends lost 3 bases and 6 bases respectively, with 11 bases between them. This CDR3 region has 13 residues. Looked up from germline, CDR1 is MGHRA and CDR2 is YSYEKL. CDR3 sequence (DNA): TGCGCCAGCAGCCATCTTTCAGGGGATGGCTACACCTTC. Amino acids: CASSHLSGDGYTF.

Remarks on this clonotype: This is likely a read error, given that the CDR3 carries no conserved phenylalanine or tryptophan at its end. Because the CDR3's place on the DNA is in doubt, the DNA is left out and the CDR3 is given as listed by TCRdb. V and J are TRBV6-5 and TRBJ2-7. Germline assignment: CDR1 MNHEY and CDR2 SVGAGI. The CDR3 numbers 11 amino acids, ends counted. CDR3 sequence reads: CASSESGEQHL.

The chain recombines TRBV20-1 with TRBJ2-5; TRBD2 is a possible D gene (7 bases). The V gene lost 4 bases and the J gene lost 4 bases, with 10 bases spanning the gap. Germline-derived CDR1 and CDR2 are DFQATT and SNEGSKA (reference sequence). The CDR3 is made up of 12 amino acids. The CDR3 here is CSAMGGRETQYF. CDR3 nucleotides: TGCAGTGCTATGGGGGGGCGAGAGACCCAGTACTTC.

Ten or more counts support this clonotype. The chain joins TRBV24-1 to TRBJ1-5; no reliable D call. The CDR3 covers 21 residues. Looked up from germline, CDR1 is KGHDR and CDR2 is SFDVKD. Trimming cost V 5 bases and J 6 bases, with 34 bases left between them. The CDR3 here is CATSVKEPRRMQKETGQPQHF. The DNA of the CDR3 is TGTGCCACCAGTGTCAAGGAACCCCGACGGATGCAAAAGGAGACCGGTCAGCCCCAGCATTTT.

This clonotype was observed at least ten times. V usage is TRBV29-1 and J usage is TRBJ2-6; D gene unclear. Trimming removed 4 bases at V and 0 bases at J, with 13 bases between. The CDR3 is 16 residues long. CDR1 and CDR2 (germline): SQVTM, ANQGSEA. CDR3 loop: CSVVGQVTSGANVLTF. The DNA for the CDR3 is TGCAGCGTTGTCGGGCAGGTGACCTCTGGGGCCAACGTCCTGACTTTC.

At least ten counts were recorded for this clonotype. The chain joins TRBV7-2 to TRBJ2-7; 9 bases align to TRBD1. Per the germline V gene, CDR1 is SGHTA and CDR2 is FQGNSA. Trimming removed 5 bases from V and 3 bases from J; junction bases left unmatched: 8. This CDR3 is 15 amino acids long. The CDR3 sequence: CASSHGTGYNYEQYF. The CDR3 coding sequence is TGTGCCAGCAGCCATGGGACAGGGTATAACTACGAGCAGTACTTC.

This clonotype was seen many times. The chain combines TRBV19 with TRBJ1-3; D gene uncertain. V lost 7 bases to trimming and J lost 8 bases, with 18 bases between them. Germline CDR1 and CDR2: LNHDA and SQIVND (reference sequence). This CDR3 has 14 amino acids. CDR3 protein: CASTLSSFMDTIYF. CDR3 bases: TGTGCCAGTACTCTTTCGAGTTTTATGGACACCATATATTTT. Using reference TRBV19 and TRBJ1-3 for the parts outside the CDR3, the full variable domain is DGGITQSPKYLFRKEGQNVTLSCEQNLNHDAMYWYRQDPGQGLRLIYYSQIVNDFQKGDIAEGYSVSREKKESFPLTVTSAQKNPTAFYLCASTLSSFMDTIYFGEGSWLTVV.

This clonotype came up many times. The rearrangement uses TRBV7-9 and TRBJ1-5, with no clear D. This CDR3 has 14 amino acids. From germline, CDR1 is SEHNR and CDR2 FQNEAQ (reference sequence). The V and J ends lost 5 bases and 2 bases respectively, with 10 bases between them. CDR3 protein: CASSEDIGNQPQHF. The CDR3 coding sequence is TGTGCCAGCAGCGAAGACATCGGCAATCAGCCCCAGCATTTT.